The sample holds one count of the clone carrying this T cell receptor (beta chain). The sample is drawn from a study of blood T cell repertoires in COVID-19. Overall study context: Samples came from the United States, Italy and Spain, spanning acute and convalescent COVID-19.

This CDR3 spans 15 amino acids. Germline V gives CDR1 SGHTA, CDR2 FQGNSA. V was shortened by 1 base and J by 8 bases, with 14 bases between the two germline ends. As processed by the authors: Counts of nucleated cells, estimated from reference gene primer amplification, were obtained. Data came from immunoSEQ multiplex PCR; TCRdb stores just in-frame clones and leaves some out. V and J calls and clone size are given by that table; D and trimming were obtained from the DNA. In the table there are approximately 89,000 clones, about 85% of which are singletons. This TCR came from a man aged 65 to 79 with acute or convalescent COVID-19. The chain uses TRBV7-2 and TRBJ1-4; no clear D gene. Sequenced material: peripheral blood. CDR3 in DNA: TGTGCCAGCAGCTTAGTCGGGAATGAAGGGGAAAAACTGTTTTTT. Protein: CASSLVGNEGEKLFF.